A selection of T cell receptor beta chains follows, all from one sample in a study of blood T cell repertoires in COVID-19. The protocol was immunoSEQ multiplex PCR, while the TCRdb copy is restricted to in-frame clones and leaves out a portion. This sample yields some 220,000 clones, of which approximately 85% are seen a single time; approximately 5.1% belongs to the top ten. Sequenced: peripheral blood. The source is a man aged 45-65 years with COVID-19, enrolled during active disease. Each CDR3 is given with its conserved first and last residue. Each record gives: J gene, clone size, V gene, CDR3 protein. A clone size is listed for some rows: how often the clone was seen (once, few, many), or a class if it is expanded.

TRBJ1-6,NA,TRBV3-1/TRBV3-2,CASSHTGTGNSPLHF
TRBJ1-1,NA,TRBV29-1,CSVRTGANTEAFF
TRBJ1-1,NA,TRBV10-3,CAISDGDSGNTEAFF
TRBJ2-5,NA,TRBV20-1,CSASGSRVGETQYF
TRBJ2-7,few,TRBV5-5,CASSPWGSNYEQYF
TRBJ1-5,NA,TRBV19,CASTPRGYSNQPQHF
TRBJ1-2,NA,TRBV6-5,CASSLGGRWGGYTF
TRBJ2-2,NA,TRBV3-1/TRBV3-2,CASSLQSGGDTGELFF
TRBJ2-1,few,TRBV27,CASGPDNEQFF
TRBJ2-1,NA,TRBV11-3,CASSLVGEDEQFF
TRBJ2-5,NA,TRBV7-8,CASSLWDRETQYF
TRBJ1-5,NA,TRBV7-8,CASSLTGNQPQHF
TRBJ2-1,few,TRBV13,CASSLGFFRNNNEQFF
TRBJ2-1,NA,TRBV3-1/TRBV3-2,CASSQDRLGLAGGYNEQFF
TRBJ2-4,NA,TRBV30,CAWSVRSGLAGGRTPTKNIQYF
TRBJ2-7,NA,TRBV9,CASAQGQGVYEQYF
TRBJ2-5,NA,TRBV29-1,CSVHQRETQYF
TRBJ1-4,NA,TRBV4-2,CASSQREGVNEKLFF
TRBJ1-1,NA,TRBV29-1,CSVRQGNTEAFF
TRBJ2-2,once,TRBV10-3,CAISGTGELFF
TRBJ1-1,NA,TRBV20-1,CSASSLTHRNTEAFF
TRBJ2-7,few,TRBV24-1,CATSDGGGYEQYF
TRBJ1-4,few,TRBV6-5,CASSQTGGNEKLFF
TRBJ2-7,NA,TRBV4-1,CASSQDAGTGVYEQYF
TRBJ2-2,few,TRBV3-1/TRBV3-2,CASSQAGANTGELFF
TRBJ1-2,NA,TRBV30,CAWMRDYYGYTF
TRBJ2-7,NA,TRBV19,CASSPRPGQLFF
TRBJ1-2,NA,TRBV29-1,CSDYGLASGYTF
TRBJ1-4,NA,TRBV2,CASSQDRVRGEKLFF
TRBJ1-4,NA,TRBV2,CASTRPGQGNEKLFF
TRBJ2-7,NA,TRBV27,CASSQNRDRGRYEQYF
TRBJ2-7,NA,TRBV24-1,CATSDLRTGESYEQYF
TRBJ2-7,NA,TRBV5-1,CASSQQGLAVYEQYF
TRBJ2-2,NA,TRBV20-1,CSASFYSPRDYNTGELFF
TRBJ1-6,NA,TRBV6-6,CASSYGQGKGSPLHF
TRBJ2-2,NA,TRBV7-3,CASSPQYQTGELFF
TRBJ2-7,NA,TRBV28,CASAPGVYEQYF
TRBJ1-6,NA,TRBV7-2,CASSLVAGGRSPLHF
TRBJ2-5,NA,TRBV12-3/TRBV12-4,CASSLGSKETQYF
TRBJ2-1,NA,TRBV21-1,CASSFRTGTGFF
TRBJ2-7,once,TRBV7-6,CASSPVAGGGSEQYF
TRBJ1-5,once,TRBV5-4,CASSLDAGFNQPQHF
TRBJ2-7,NA,TRBV5-1,CASSLERGYSYEQYF
TRBJ1-6,NA,TRBV2,CATRGLSSYNSPLHF